This T cell receptor (beta chain) is drawn from a study of identical twins listed by TCRdb under 2016. Describing the broader study: The study deep-sequenced TCR alpha and beta repertoires from monozygotic twins, unrelated adults of various ages and cord blood to test whether fetal clonotypes persist. Replicate twin experiments were performed at different times using different library preparation protocols to rule out contamination.

Broad study findings and their caveats: Excess twin sharing in beta out-of-frame sequences was weaker because fewer shared sequences lowered the signal-to-noise ratio. Out-of-frame TCR alpha sequences shared between twins showed an excess of low generation-probability sequences compared with coincidental sharing between unrelated individuals. Fewer insertions were carried by abundant cord blood beta clonotypes; a weaker similar trend was observed in young adult naive repertoires, while no such trend was observed in memory repertoires. Out-of-frame TCR alpha sharing in monozygotic twins was systematically underestimated by recombination models, whereas sharing between unrelated individuals was in agreement with the recombination models. Zero-insertion analyses could be partly confounded by invariant T cells such as MAIT and iNKT, though diverse VJ usage argued against such confounding for most clonotypes. Because the same donors could not be followed over many years, the conclusions depended on cross-sectional statistical analysis.

Every donor in the study was a healthy Caucasian. Three pairs of female monozygotic twins, all aged about 18 to 30 years, were included in the twin cohort. Positive isolation kits from Invitrogen were used to isolate the CD4+ and CD8+ T cell populations. Sequences DFQATT (CDR1) and SNEGSKA (CDR2) are obtained from the germline V gene (reference sequence). After removal of 2 bases from V and 1 base from J, the junction retains 0 bases not matched to a gene. Spanning cysteine to phenylalanine, the CDR3 consists of 13 amino acids. Of all the DNA, just the CDR3 is kept, 39 bases in frame from base 1. Library construction relied on 5' RACE. TCRdb names Illumina HiSeq 2000 as the instrument used. Template switching introduced a universal primer binding site; the final cDNA contained a unique molecular identifier, enabling accurate counting of TCR cDNA molecules. Specific primers in the conserved constant-segment region were used to synthesize first-strand cDNA for the TCR alpha and beta chains. Each cDNA library was double barcoded, with a SMART-Mk sample barcode plus Illumina barcodes, to control for contamination. TruSeq adapter sequences and Illumina sample barcodes were added in two successive PCR steps. The Illumina HiSeq platform was used with custom primers to sequence TCR alpha and beta cDNA libraries. As for the original processing: MiGEC processed the raw reads to extract unique molecular identifiers, while MiXCR was used to determine the CDR3 positions. For each individual, recombination models were inferred using an EM algorithm with the repgenHMM and IGoR tools. Shared clonotype analysis was performed with the tcR package in R, normalizing sharing by the product of cloneset sizes. Out-of-frame nonproductive sequences were analyzed to study raw recombination free of thymic and clonal selection effects. TCRdb reran the public reads through fastp at Q25 and MiXCR, keeping productive beta chains. Identical CDR3 protein sequences are pooled into one entry, listed with their most common genes and DNA. The V and J calls were not made by the authors but by TCRdb's processing. Recorded for this sample are about 470,000 distinct CDR3 sequences; 20% to 25% of them occurred a single time. Jointly, the top ten make up about 2.9% of the sample.

This clonotype was counted ten times or more. What antigen it recognizes has not been identified. Base qualities are not at hand, and no much larger clone is one base apart. Another study also made use of these data, one on T cells expressing NK-cell markers. In that second paper, the authors write: Under 10 donors provided sorted CD3+CD56+NKG2C+, CD3+CD56+NKG2C- and CD3+CD56-NKG2C+ T-cell subsets, whose TCR beta-chain repertoires were profiled. Among the eight sequenced donors, only one was HCMV-seronegative, while the other seven were HCMV-seropositive. In several experiments an anti-gammadeltaTCR antibody was added to restrict sorting to alphabetaTCR-expressing T cells. In over five donors, the dominant CD3+CD56+NKG2C+ clonotypes were found to rank among the top 10 CD8+ clonotypes and to make up roughly 1.0-7.0% of CD8+ T cells. Those dominant clonotypes were again the most abundant among CD3+CD56-NKG2C+ cells in a handful of donors, at about 25-65%. Whether the expanded NKG2C-expressing T cell clones were specific for HCMV antigens remained unclear. Randomly selected healthy volunteers, three men and five women, were used as the eight sequenced donors. HCMV-specific IgG was detected in serum with a commercial ELISA kit to determine HCMV serostatus. MIGEC was used to demultiplex reads and group reads by UMI, and MiTCR was used to assemble and quantify clonotypes. To exclude erroneous sequences, any TCR cDNA sequence not supported by at least two reads was discarded. Downstream repertoire analysis used the tcR package, and clonotypes were matched across fractions by CDR3 nucleotide sequence plus V segment. VDJmatch was used to annotate antigen specificity against VDJdb, with one amino acid substitution in CDR3 allowed.

This receptor was taken from a woman under 30 in good health. The sequence links TRBV20-1 to TRBJ2-3; 7 central nucleotides agree with TRBD2. Sequencing used CD4+ T cells sorted from blood. The CDR3 region reads CSARTSGTDTQYF. The sequenced DNA: TGCAGTGCTAGAACTAGCGGCACAGATACGCAGTATTTT.